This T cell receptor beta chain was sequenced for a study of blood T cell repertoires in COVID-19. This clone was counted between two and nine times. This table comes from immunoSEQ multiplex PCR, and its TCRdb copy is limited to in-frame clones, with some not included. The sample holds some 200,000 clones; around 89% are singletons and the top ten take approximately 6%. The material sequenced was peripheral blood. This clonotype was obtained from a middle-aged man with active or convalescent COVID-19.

CDR3 amino acids: CASRRTGVGSPLHF. The CDR3 region has the DNA TGTGCCAGCAGGAGGACAGGGGTGGGTTCACCCCTCCACTTT. The chain joins TRBV27 to TRBJ1-6; 9 nucleotides match TRBD1. This CDR3 is 14 amino acids long. Germline values: CDR1 MNHEY, CDR2 SMNVEV (reference sequence). V was pared by 6 bases and J by 9 bases, with 6 bases of the junction left unmatched.